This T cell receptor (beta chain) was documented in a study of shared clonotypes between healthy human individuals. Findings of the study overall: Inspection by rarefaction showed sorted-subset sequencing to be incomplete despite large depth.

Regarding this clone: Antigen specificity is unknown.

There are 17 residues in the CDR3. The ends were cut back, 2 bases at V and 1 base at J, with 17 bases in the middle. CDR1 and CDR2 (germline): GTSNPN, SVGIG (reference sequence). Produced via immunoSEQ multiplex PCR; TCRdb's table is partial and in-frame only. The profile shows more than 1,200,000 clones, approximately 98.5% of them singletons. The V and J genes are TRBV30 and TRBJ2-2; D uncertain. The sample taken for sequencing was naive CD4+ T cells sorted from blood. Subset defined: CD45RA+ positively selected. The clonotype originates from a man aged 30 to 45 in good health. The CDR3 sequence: CAWSLGRSAKNTGELFF. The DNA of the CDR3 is TGTGCCTGGAGTCTTGGTCGGAGCGCTAAGAACACCGGGGAGCTGTTTTTT.